These T cell receptor beta chains were read from a single sample in a study of blood T cell repertoires in COVID-19. The repertoire was sequenced with immunoSEQ multiplex PCR; TCRdb's copy has only in-frame clones and lacks some. The sample has roughly 95,000 clones, about four fifths seen once. The sequenced material came from peripheral blood. The receptors stem from a man older than 75 with acute or convalescent COVID-19. Both conserved end residues are part of each CDR3. Fields, in order: D gene, J gene, clone size, V gene, CDR3 DNA, CDR3 protein. D genes are given only for firm matches. Clone sizes are given selectively: once, few, many, or a class where the clone is expanded.

D gene: .
J gene: TRBJ1-2
clone size: .
V gene: TRBV27
CDR3 DNA: TGTGCCAGCAGTGACCAGGGGAACTATGGCTACACCTTC
CDR3 protein: CASSDQGNYGYTF

D gene: .
J gene: TRBJ1-2
clone size: .
V gene: TRBV28
CDR3 DNA: TGTGCCAGCAGTTTATTGGGGGGCGGGAGTGGTGGCTACACCTTC
CDR3 protein: CASSLLGGGSGGYTF

D gene: TRBD2
J gene: TRBJ2-5
clone size: .
V gene: TRBV25-1
CDR3 DNA: TGTGCCAGCAGTGAGACGGGAGGGGGGGGGACCCAGTACTTC
CDR3 protein: CASSETGGGGTQYF

D gene: .
J gene: TRBJ2-7
clone size: .
V gene: TRBV19
CDR3 DNA: TGTGCCTCCAAAGGCCAGGGGAGCTCCTACGAGCAGTACTTC
CDR3 protein: CASKGQGSSYEQYF

D gene: .
J gene: TRBJ2-7
clone size: .
V gene: TRBV5-5
CDR3 DNA: TGTGCCAGCAGCTTTTTTCCGGGGAGAAACGAGCAGTACTTC
CDR3 protein: CASSFFPGRNEQYF

D gene: .
J gene: TRBJ2-3
clone size: .
V gene: TRBV18
CDR3 DNA: TGTGCCAGCTCACCGTTTCGGGGTTCCAGAACAGATACGCAGTATTTT
CDR3 protein: CASSPFRGSRTDTQYF

D gene: .
J gene: TRBJ2-1
clone size: once
V gene: TRBV3-1/TRBV3-2
CDR3 DNA: TGTGCCAGCAGCCGGGACATACTTTACAATGAGCAGTTCTTC
CDR3 protein: CASSRDILYNEQFF

D gene: .
J gene: TRBJ1-3
clone size: few
V gene: TRBV2
CDR3 DNA: TGTGCCAGCAGTGGAGGGCCTGGAAACACCATATATTTT
CDR3 protein: CASSGGPGNTIYF

D gene: .
J gene: TRBJ2-6
clone size: .
V gene: TRBV11-2
CDR3 DNA: TGTGCCAGCAGCTCCAGGGACGTCCTGACTTTC
CDR3 protein: CASSSRDVLTF

D gene: TRBD1
J gene: TRBJ1-2
clone size: .
V gene: TRBV6-5
CDR3 DNA: TGTGCCAGCAGTACAGGACAGGGTTGGGGCTACACCTTC
CDR3 protein: CASSTGQGWGYTF

D gene: TRBD2
J gene: TRBJ2-3
clone size: once
V gene: TRBV2
CDR3 DNA: TGTGCCAGCGGCGCGGGGGTGACAGATACGCAGTATTTT
CDR3 protein: CASGAGVTDTQYF

D gene: TRBD1
J gene: TRBJ1-2
clone size: few
V gene: TRBV30
CDR3 DNA: TGTGCCTGGAGTAACAGGGGGCAAACTGGCTACACCTTC
CDR3 protein: CAWSNRGQTGYTF

D gene: .
J gene: TRBJ1-2
clone size: .
V gene: TRBV7-2
CDR3 DNA: TGTGCCAGCAGCTTAGATCTGGGCCGTGACGATGGCTACACCTTC
CDR3 protein: CASSLDLGRDDGYTF

D gene: .
J gene: TRBJ1-2
clone size: .
V gene: TRBV6-5
CDR3 DNA: TGTGCCAGCAGTTACGCAGGGGCCCCCCCTAACTATGGCTACACCTTC
CDR3 protein: CASSYAGAPPNYGYTF

D gene: .
J gene: TRBJ1-1
clone size: .
V gene: TRBV19
CDR3 DNA: TGTGCCAGTAGTCGGTCCACGGGACAAGGGAACACTGAAGCTTTCTTT
CDR3 protein: CASSRSTGQGNTEAFF

D gene: .
J gene: TRBJ2-5
clone size: .
V gene: TRBV5-1
CDR3 DNA: TGCGCCAGCAGCCCACACTACAGGGGAGGTCAAGAGACCCAGTACTTC
CDR3 protein: CASSPHYRGGQETQYF

D gene: TRBD2
J gene: TRBJ2-1
clone size: .
V gene: TRBV5-1
CDR3 DNA: TGCGCCAGCAGCTTGGAATGGAGACTAGCGAACAATGAGCAGTTCTTC
CDR3 protein: CASSLEWRLANNEQFF

D gene: TRBD1
J gene: TRBJ2-7
clone size: .
V gene: TRBV5-1
CDR3 DNA: TGCGCCAGCAGTCCCGACAGGGTGGGTGGCGAGCAGTACTTC
CDR3 protein: CASSPDRVGGEQYF

D gene: TRBD1
J gene: TRBJ2-6
clone size: .
V gene: TRBV5-1
CDR3 DNA: TGCGCCAGCAGCGGGATGGGACAGGGCCACTCTGGGGCCAACGTCCTGACTTTC
CDR3 protein: CASSGMGQGHSGANVLTF

D gene: .
J gene: TRBJ2-7
clone size: .
V gene: TRBV7-2
CDR3 DNA: TGTGCCAGCAGCCAGTCGAGGCAGGAGCAGTACTTC
CDR3 protein: CASSQSRQEQYF

D gene: TRBD2
J gene: TRBJ2-7
clone size: .
V gene: TRBV28
CDR3 DNA: TGTGCCAGCAGTTTCGGACTAGGGGAGCAGTACTTC
CDR3 protein: CASSFGLGEQYF

D gene: TRBD1
J gene: TRBJ1-4
clone size: .
V gene: TRBV5-1
CDR3 DNA: TGCGCCAGCAGCTTGGGGGACAGGGCGCCATCAACTAATGAAAAACTGTTTTTT
CDR3 protein: CASSLGDRAPSTNEKLFF

D gene: .
J gene: TRBJ2-7
clone size: few
V gene: TRBV7-8
CDR3 DNA: TGTGCCAGCAGCCGAGCCTGGGGAGACTACGAGCAGTACTTC
CDR3 protein: CASSRAWGDYEQYF

D gene: .
J gene: TRBJ1-1
clone size: .
V gene: TRBV18
CDR3 DNA: TGTGCCAGCTCACCCAGGGAGGTGGGAGCTTTCTTT
CDR3 protein: CASSPREVGAFF

D gene: TRBD1
J gene: TRBJ1-1
clone size: .
V gene: TRBV6-2/TRBV6-3
CDR3 DNA: TGTGCCAGCAGCCAGCGACAGGGGAGATCTGAAGCTTTCTTT
CDR3 protein: CASSQRQGRSEAFF

D gene: TRBD2
J gene: TRBJ2-7
clone size: once
V gene: TRBV18
CDR3 DNA: TGTGCCAGCTCACCCGGACCTGATATTAGCGGGATCTACGAGCAGTACTTC
CDR3 protein: CASSPGPDISGIYEQYF

D gene: TRBD2
J gene: TRBJ2-1
clone size: .
V gene: TRBV7-2
CDR3 DNA: TGTGCCAGCAGCGGCCGGGGGGATGAGCAGTTCTTC
CDR3 protein: CASSGRGDEQFF

D gene: .
J gene: TRBJ2-3
clone size: once
V gene: TRBV29-1
CDR3 DNA: TGCAGCGTTGAACTCACAGATACGCAGTATTTT
CDR3 protein: CSVELTDTQYF

D gene: .
J gene: TRBJ1-5
clone size: few
V gene: TRBV4-1
CDR3 DNA: TGCGCCAGCAGCCCCCGGAGCGTGAGCAATCAGCCCCAGCATTTT
CDR3 protein: CASSPRSVSNQPQHF

D gene: .
J gene: TRBJ1-3
clone size: .
V gene: TRBV7-2
CDR3 DNA: TGTGCCAGCAGCTCTCAGTACTCTGGAAACACCATATATTTT
CDR3 protein: CASSSQYSGNTIYF

D gene: TRBD1
J gene: TRBJ2-3
clone size: .
V gene: TRBV5-1
CDR3 DNA: TGCGCCAGCAGCCCGGGACAGGGATTAGATACGCAGTATTTT
CDR3 protein: CASSPGQGLDTQYF

D gene: .
J gene: TRBJ1-1
clone size: .
V gene: TRBV4-3
CDR3 DNA: TGCGCCAGCAGCCAAGACCTACCTAACACTGAAGCTTTCTTT
CDR3 protein: CASSQDLPNTEAFF

D gene: .
J gene: TRBJ2-1
clone size: .
V gene: TRBV6-5
CDR3 DNA: TGTGCCAGCAGGACCACAGGGAGGGTTGAGCAGTTCTTC
CDR3 protein: CASRTTGRVEQFF

D gene: TRBD1
J gene: TRBJ2-7
clone size: .
V gene: TRBV30
CDR3 DNA: TGTGCCTGGAGTGTACAGGGGGTCAACGAGAACTACGAGCAGTACTTC
CDR3 protein: CAWSVQGVNENYEQYF

D gene: .
J gene: TRBJ1-2
clone size: .
V gene: TRBV4-3
CDR3 DNA: TGCGCCAGCAGCCAAGGAGGTGGCAGATCAAACTATGGCTACACCTTC
CDR3 protein: CASSQGGGRSNYGYTF

D gene: .
J gene: TRBJ2-7
clone size: .
V gene: TRBV10-2
CDR3 DNA: TGCGCCAGCAGTGCGCCGAAACCCCTAGCCCACGAGCAGTACTTC
CDR3 protein: CASSAPKPLAHEQYF

D gene: .
J gene: TRBJ1-1
clone size: .
V gene: TRBV2
CDR3 DNA: TGTGCCAGCAGTCCGACATCAGAAGCTTTCTTT
CDR3 protein: CASSPTSEAFF

D gene: .
J gene: TRBJ2-7
clone size: .
V gene: TRBV24-1
CDR3 DNA: TGTGCCACCAGTGATGACAGCCGGGCCTACGAGCAGTACTTC
CDR3 protein: CATSDDSRAYEQYF

D gene: .
J gene: TRBJ2-7
clone size: once
V gene: TRBV28
CDR3 DNA: TGTGCCAGCAGTTCAGGACATCTACTCTACGAGCAGTACTTC
CDR3 protein: CASSSGHLLYEQYF

D gene: .
J gene: TRBJ2-1
clone size: once
V gene: TRBV9
CDR3 DNA: TGTGCCAGCAGCGTAGCGGGATCGATGAATGAGCAGTTCTTC
CDR3 protein: CASSVAGSMNEQFF

D gene: .
J gene: TRBJ2-7
clone size: .
V gene: TRBV5-1
CDR3 DNA: TGCGCCAGCCGCAGGGGGGCCGGCGGCGAGCAGTACTTC
CDR3 protein: CASRRGAGGEQYF

D gene: TRBD1
J gene: TRBJ2-3
clone size: .
V gene: TRBV5-1
CDR3 DNA: TGCGCCAGCAGACGGAAGGAGATGGGGACAGGGGATACAGATACGCAGTATTTT
CDR3 protein: CASRRKEMGTGDTDTQYF

D gene: .
J gene: TRBJ1-2
clone size: .
V gene: TRBV3-1/TRBV3-2
CDR3 DNA: TGTGCCAGCAGCCAAGGCGGCGGGGCCCTCCTCTATGGCTACACCTTC
CDR3 protein: CASSQGGGALLYGYTF

D gene: .
J gene: TRBJ2-2
clone size: .
V gene: TRBV4-3
CDR3 DNA: TGCGCCAGCAGCCAACGAGGGGTCCAGGGGCCTACGAACACCGGGGAGCTGTTTTTT
CDR3 protein: CASSQRGVQGPTNTGELFF

D gene: .
J gene: TRBJ1-2
clone size: .
V gene: TRBV7-2
CDR3 DNA: TGTGCCAGCAGCTTAGGGCTTTCTAACTATGGCTACACCTTC
CDR3 protein: CASSLGLSNYGYTF

D gene: TRBD2
J gene: TRBJ2-1
clone size: .
V gene: TRBV28
CDR3 DNA: TGTGCCAGTCACAGCGGGGCGGGGAATGAGCAGTTCTTC
CDR3 protein: CASHSGAGNEQFF

D gene: .
J gene: TRBJ1-5
clone size: .
V gene: TRBV9
CDR3 DNA: TGTGCCAGCAGCGTAGTCCCAACACAGGGTTATGGGGGATATAGCAATCAGCCCCAGCATTTT
CDR3 protein: CASSVVPTQGYGGYSNQPQHF

D gene: TRBD1
J gene: TRBJ2-7
clone size: few
V gene: TRBV7-2
CDR3 DNA: TGTGCCAGCAGCTCACAGGGGAGTTGGAACGAGCAGTACTTC
CDR3 protein: CASSSQGSWNEQYF

D gene: .
J gene: TRBJ2-2
clone size: .
V gene: TRBV3-1/TRBV3-2
CDR3 DNA: TGTGCCAGCAGCCAAGTCCAGGGAAGGCACGGGGAGCTGTTTTTT
CDR3 protein: CASSQVQGRHGELFF

D gene: TRBD1
J gene: TRBJ1-2
clone size: .
V gene: TRBV19
CDR3 DNA: TGTGCCAGTCGGGACAGGGGGCAGGCAGACTATGGCTACACCTTC
CDR3 protein: CASRDRGQADYGYTF

D gene: .
J gene: TRBJ2-5
clone size: .
V gene: TRBV6-5
CDR3 DNA: TGTGCCAGCAGTTACGGACAAATACAAGAGACCCAGTACTTC
CDR3 protein: CASSYGQIQETQYF

D gene: TRBD1
J gene: TRBJ1-4
clone size: .
V gene: TRBV28
CDR3 DNA: TGTGCCAGCAGTCCCAGGGACAGGGTACGTGAAAAACTGTTTTTT
CDR3 protein: CASSPRDRVREKLFF

D gene: TRBD2
J gene: TRBJ2-5
clone size: .
V gene: TRBV24-1
CDR3 DNA: TGTGCCACCAGTGATCCCGGACTAGCAGAGACCCAGTACTTC
CDR3 protein: CATSDPGLAETQYF

D gene: TRBD1
J gene: TRBJ2-5
clone size: .
V gene: TRBV4-3
CDR3 DNA: TGCGCCAGCAGCCAAGACTTGGGGACAGGGGCGCAAGAGACCCAGTACTTC
CDR3 protein: CASSQDLGTGAQETQYF

D gene: .
J gene: TRBJ1-3
clone size: .
V gene: TRBV11-2
CDR3 DNA: TGTGCCGGGGCGGACATTGCCGCTGGAAACACCATATATTTT
CDR3 protein: CAGADIAAGNTIYF

D gene: TRBD1
J gene: TRBJ1-3
clone size: .
V gene: TRBV4-3
CDR3 DNA: TGCGCCAGCAGCCAAGAACGAGGGGGACAGCTTGGAAACACCATATATTTT
CDR3 protein: CASSQERGGQLGNTIYF

D gene: TRBD2
J gene: TRBJ2-7
clone size: .
V gene: TRBV5-4
CDR3 DNA: TGTGCCAGCAGCCCCGGGGGGGTATTCGGCGAGCAGTACTTC
CDR3 protein: CASSPGGVFGEQYF

D gene: TRBD1
J gene: TRBJ2-7
clone size: once
V gene: TRBV27
CDR3 DNA: TGTGCCAGCAGCGTCGGGACAGGGAGAGACGAGCAGTACTTC
CDR3 protein: CASSVGTGRDEQYF

D gene: .
J gene: TRBJ2-5
clone size: .
V gene: TRBV2
CDR3 DNA: TGTGCCAGTGGACGGGGAGGTTTACAAGAGACCCAGTACTTC
CDR3 protein: CASGRGGLQETQYF

D gene: TRBD1
J gene: TRBJ1-2
clone size: .
V gene: TRBV28
CDR3 DNA: TGTGCCAGCAGTTTTCAAGGGACAGCTTATGGCTACACCTTC
CDR3 protein: CASSFQGTAYGYTF